These 32 T cell receptor beta chains were all obtained from the same sample, sequenced in a study of response to subunit inactivated influenza vaccine (dated by TCRdb to between 2018 and 2020). To prepare the library, RT-PCR was applied. The reads were generated on an Illumina HiSeq 2500. In TCRdb, the public reads were trimmed at Q25 with fastp and aligned with MiXCR, with productive beta chains retained. Each entry is one CDR3 protein sequence, shown with its most common DNA and genes. For this sample there are hundreds of thousands of distinct CDR3 sequences; 20% to 25% appear just once. The top ten clones comprise about a tenth of the sample. The sequencing here drew on PBMCs from blood, taken less than 22 months after vaccination. The origin of the receptors is a man in his fifties or sixties who received an inactivated influenza vaccine. Donor details come from another sample of the same person, matched by shared clones.

The chain has TRBV10-3 and TRBJ2-1; 11 nucleotides align to TRBD1. After removal of 4 bases from V and 7 bases from J, the junction contained 3 bases not matched to a gene. This CDR3 comprises 14 residues. Germline V gene data show CDR1 as ENHRY and CDR2 as SYGVKD. CDR3 sequence: CAISVGTGGNEQFF. The CDR3, as DNA: TGTGCCATCAGTGTCGGGACAGGGGGGAATGAGCAGTTCTTC.

This clonotype was recorded a few times. The V and J genes are TRBV10-3 and TRBJ1-1; 7 bases are a match to TRBD1. Trimming removed 5 bases from V and 3 bases from J; junction bases left unmatched: 3. The CDR3 extends over 13 amino acids. Germline V gene lookup returns CDR1 ENHRY and CDR2 SYGVKD. In DNA form, the CDR3 reads TGTGCCATCAGTTGGGACAGAGACACTGAAGCTTTCTTT. Translation: CAISWDRDTEAFF.

This chain links TRBV29-1 with TRBJ1-1; no reliable D call. In germline, CDR1 is SQVTM, CDR2 ANQGSEA. The CDR3 consists of 13 residues. CDR3 sequence: CSGRVHSNTEAFF. The DNA of the CDR3 is TGCAGTGGAAGGGTCCACTCGAACACTGAAGCTTTCTTT.

The chain links TRBV20-1 to TRBJ1-6; D is uncertain. The germline V and J ends were trimmed by 3 bases and 2 bases, with 8 bases remaining between them. Germline CDR1 and CDR2: DFQATT and SNEGSKA (reference sequence). The CDR3 is 14 residues long. The CDR3 reads CSASTGAYNSPLHF. The CDR3 coding sequence is TGCAGTGCTAGCACCGGGGCCTATAATTCACCCCTCCACTTT.

The J gene is TRBJ2-3, the V gene TRBV6-2 or TRBV6-3; 8 bases are a match to TRBD2. The CDR3 length is 14 residues. V lost 2 bases, J lost 5 bases, and 3 bases stayed unmatched. CDR1 MNHEY and CDR2 SVGEGT come from the germline V gene. CDR3 region: CASSYQAGVDTQYF. The CDR3 region has the DNA TGTGCCAGCAGTTACCAAGCGGGAGTAGATACGCAGTATTTT.

V is TRBV28 and J is TRBJ2-3; D is perhaps TRBD2 (6 bases). The CDR3 sequence is 14 residues long. The ends were cut back, 8 bases at V and 0 bases at J, with 12 bases in the middle. CDR1 is MDHEN and CDR2 is SYDVKM in the germline V gene. DNA for the CDR3: TGTGCCAGCCGAGCGGGTTCTAGCACAGATACGCAGTATTTT. Protein: CASRAGSSTDTQYF.

This clonotype was recorded at least ten times. The chain links TRBV20-1 to TRBJ2-1; D may match TRBD1 or TRBD2 (5 bases each). The CDR3 has 14 residues. CDR1 and CDR2 from the germline V gene are DFQATT and SNEGSKA (reference sequence). V gave up 2 bases and J gave up 0 bases, with 8 bases separating them. The DNA of the CDR3 is TGCAGTGCTAGATCAGGGAGCTCCTACAATGAGCAGTTCTTC. It translates to CSARSGSSYNEQFF.

CDR3 amino acids: CASSPRRQTDGYTF. The CDR3 DNA follows: TGTGCCAGCAGCCCCCGGAGACAGACCGATGGCTACACCTTC. The chain combines TRBV7-2 with TRBJ1-2, with TRBD1 as a possible D gene (5 bases). The CDR3 runs to 14 residues. The V end lost 5 bases, the J end lost 6 bases, and 16 bases lay between the germline ends. Germline loops: CDR1 SGHTA, CDR2 FQGNSA.

V and J are TRBV30 and TRBJ2-7; D ambiguous. Looked up from germline, CDR1 is GTSNPN and CDR2 is SVGIG (reference sequence). V was shortened by 3 bases and J by 1 base, with 7 bases between the two germline ends. This CDR3 spans 12 amino acids. As DNA, the CDR3 is TGTGCCTGGAGCGAACAGTCCTACGAGCAGTACTTC. Its protein product is CAWSEQSYEQYF.

Only a few counts were recorded for this clonotype. The chain employs TRBV7-8 and TRBJ1-1, with TRBD1 matching 7 bases. Germline CDR1 and CDR2: SGHVS and FQNEAQ. Trimming took 4 bases from V and 3 from J; bases not matched to a gene: 8. The CDR3 consists of 15 residues. Here the CDR3 reads CASSSAETGYTEAFF. DNA of the CDR3: TGTGCCAGCAGCTCCGCCGAGACAGGGTACACTGAAGCTTTCTTT. The whole variable domain, remainder taken from reference TRBV7-8 and TRBJ1-1, is GAGVSQSPRYKVAKRGQDVALRCDPISGHVSLFWYQQALGQGPEFLTYFQNEAQLDKSGLPSDRFFAERPEGSVSTLKIQRTQQEDSAVYLCASSSAETGYTEAFFGQGTRLTVV.

This clonotype has a count of ten or more. The rearrangement links TRBV10-3 to TRBJ1-2; 7 positions match TRBD1. Germline values: CDR1 ENHRY, CDR2 SYGVKD. This CDR3 contains 13 residues. J was trimmed by 5 bases and V by 4 bases; bases with no gene match: 4. The CDR3 loop is CAISGETGYGYTF. In DNA form, the CDR3 reads TGTGCCATCAGTGGGGAGACAGGGTATGGCTACACCTTC.

This chain joins TRBV7-2 and TRBJ2-2, with 8 bases that match TRBD1. This CDR3 region has 16 residues. CDR1 is SGHTA, CDR2 FQGNSA, per germline. Trimming at V came to 2 bases and at J to 1 base, leaving 3 bases not matched to a gene. CDR3 sequence reads: CASSLSGTGNTGELFF. In nucleotides, the CDR3 is TGTGCCAGCAGCTTATCCGGGACAGGGAACACCGGGGAGCTGTTTTTT.

A few counts support this clonotype. Relative to the germline gene, one junction end is altered; a read error may explain this. The rearrangement links TRBV12-3 or TRBV12-4 to TRBJ2-4; possible D gene TRBD2, 6 bases. CDR3 length: 11 residues. The CDR3 DNA is TGTGCCAGCAGTTCGCTAGCTGCGGGGAACTTC. It specifies CASSSLAAGNF.

This chain joins TRBV2 and TRBJ2-1; 7 bases align to TRBD1. Germline CDR1 is SNHLY and CDR2 is FYNNEI. The CDR3 is 16 amino acids. V shed 6 bases and J 9 bases; nucleotides not matched to a gene: 17. As DNA, the CDR3 is TGTGCCAGCAGCCGTTCCGGTGAGGGACAGCCAGGTGAGCAGTTCTTC. It codes for CASSRSGEGQPGEQFF.

This clonotype was recorded a few times. V is TRBV7-8 and J is TRBJ2-1; no reliable D call. CDR1 is SGHVS, CDR2 FQNEAQ, per germline. The CDR3 has 15 residues. Trimming removed 3 bases at V and 2 bases at J, with 11 bases between. CDR3 protein: CASSFGRMTYNEQFF. CDR3 sequence (DNA): TGTGCCAGCAGCTTCGGACGGATGACCTACAATGAGCAGTTCTTC.

The CDR3 nucleotides read TGCGCCAGCAGCCAGGGGGTACAGTACACAGATACGCAGTATTTT. Translating it yields CASSQGVQYTDTQYF. This chain joins TRBV4-3 and TRBJ2-3; the D gene could be TRBD1 or TRBD2 (5 bases each). CDR3 length equals 15 residues. V was cut by 3 bases and J by 2 bases, with 12 bases left in between. The germline V gene has CDR1 LGHNA and CDR2 YSLEER.

This clonotype was recorded at least ten times. The rearrangement joins TRBV6-2 or TRBV6-3 to TRBJ1-6, with TRBD1 as a possible D gene (5 bases). Deletions cut 2 bases from V and 1 base from J, with 6 bases between. Germline V gives CDR1 MNHEY, CDR2 SVGEGT. The CDR3 totals 15 residues. The CDR3 bases are TGTGCCAGCAGTTACGGGGGTTCCTATAATTCACCCCTCCACTTT. Translation gives CASSYGGSYNSPLHF.

The J gene is TRBJ1-4, the V gene TRBV20-1; a possible D gene is TRBD1 (5 bases). V lost 6 bases and J 8 bases, leaving 16 bases between the germline ends. The CDR3 loop spans 13 amino acids. Germline CDR1 DFQATT, CDR2 SNEGSKA (reference sequence). CDR3 in DNA: TGCAGTGCCTCGACAGCCGGACGCGAAAAACTGTTTTTT. Amino acids: CSASTAGREKLFF.

CDR3 DNA: TGTGCCAGCGACAGGGTGGAAGAGACCCAGTACTTC. Translation: CASDRVEETQYF. This chain joins TRBV7-9 and TRBJ2-5; 7 nucleotides align to TRBD1. V dropped 8 bases and J dropped 3; count of bases not matched to a gene: 3. Germline-derived CDR1 and CDR2 are SEHNR and FQNEAQ (reference sequence). The CDR3 runs 12 residues.

This clonotype has just a few counts. The genes are TRBV28 and TRBJ1-2, with D unresolved. The germline CDR1 and CDR2 sequences are MDHEN and SYDVKM. The CDR3 runs 13 residues. With 6 bases removed from V and 2 bases from J, the gap between germline ends came to 10 bases. The CDR3, as DNA: TGTGCCAGCAGCACCCCCGGGAACTATGGCTACACCTTC. This translates into CASSTPGNYGYTF.

With respect to this clonotype: Since the CDR3 does not end with the conserved phenylalanine or tryptophan, this likely comes from a read error. The chain's CDR3 is CASSAQTGLENEAFI. Written as DNA, the CDR3 is TGTGCCAGCAGCGCCCAGACAGGGTTGGAGAATGAAGCTTTCATT. The chain recombines TRBV4-2 with TRBJ1-1, with 7 bases identical to TRBD1. Germline-derived CDR1 and CDR2 are LGHNA and YNFKEQ. This CDR3 has 15 residues. With 5 bases clipped from V and 7 bases from J, the junction kept 13 bases outside the gene matches.

This rearrangement joins TRBV5-1 to TRBJ1-1, with no clear D. The CDR3 spans 13 residues. In germline, CDR1 is SGHRS, CDR2 YFSETQ. V was cut by 0 bases and J by 4 bases, with 7 bases left in between. The CDR3 region has the DNA TGCGCCAGCAGCTTGGACAGTACCACTGAAGCTTTCTTT. Residues: CASSLDSTTEAFF.

The chain couples TRBV24-1 to TRBJ1-5; TRBD1 is a possible D gene (5 bases). This CDR3 contains 13 residues. V was cut by 6 bases and J by 2 bases, with 7 bases left in between. Germline V gene data show CDR1 as KGHDR and CDR2 as SFDVKD. The CDR3 sequence: CATSLGGNQPQHF. The DNA of the CDR3 is TGTGCCACCAGTTTAGGGGGCAATCAGCCCCAGCATTTT.

The chain has TRBV12-3 or TRBV12-4 and TRBJ2-7; possible D gene TRBD1, 5 bases. Trimming took 6 bases from V and 3 from J, leaving 18 bases between them. The CDR3 contains 15 residues. DNA for the CDR3: TGTGCCAGCAGCCTCCTGGGGCAGGCCTACTACGAGCAGTACTTC. Translation: CASSLLGQAYYEQYF.

The chain recombines TRBV4-3 with TRBJ2-2, with 7 bases that match TRBD2. Per germline, CDR1 LGHNA and CDR2 YSLEER. The CDR3 loop spans 17 amino acids. The V segment lost 4 bases and the J segment 7 bases; nucleotides outside the gene matches: 15. The CDR3 sequence: CASSPVGRAGNVGELFF. The CDR3 DNA reads as TGCGCCAGCAGCCCAGTAGGTCGAGCGGGAAACGTCGGGGAGCTGTTTTTT.

V gene TRBV20-1 combines with J gene TRBJ2-1, with D unresolved. Germline lookup yields CDR1 DFQATT and CDR2 SNEGSKA (reference sequence). The CDR3 covers 12 residues. V lost 3 bases to trimming and J lost 5 bases, with 8 bases between them. For the CDR3, the DNA is TGCAGTGCTAGTGGCCGGAACAATGAGCAGTTCTTC. This translates into CSASGRNNEQFF.

The rearrangement joins TRBV12-3 or TRBV12-4 to TRBJ2-5; D is possibly TRBD2 (6 bases). CDR3 length: 13 residues. V was clipped by 6 bases and J by 7 bases, with 15 bases between them. The CDR3 sequence is CASSPGLGGTQYF. The CDR3 coding sequence is TGTGCCAGCAGCCCGGGGCTCGGGGGGACCCAGTACTTC.

The genes are TRBV5-4 and TRBJ1-1; D is ambiguous. The CDR3 has 14 amino acids. Germline V gene lookup returns CDR1 SGHNT and CDR2 YYREEE (reference sequence). Trimming removed 0 bases at V and 4 bases at J, with 10 bases between. The chain's CDR3 is CASSLAGLGTEAFF. Written as DNA, the CDR3 is TGTGCCAGCAGCTTGGCGGGTCTGGGCACTGAAGCTTTCTTT. Drawing the rest from reference TRBV5-4 and TRBJ1-1, the complete variable domain is ETGVTQSPTHLIKTRGQQVTLRCSSQSGHNTVSWYQQALGQGPQFIFQYYREEENGRGNFPPRFSGLQFPNYSSELNVNALELDDSALYLCASSLAGLGTEAFFGQGTRLTVV.

The chain uses TRBV5-5 and TRBJ1-5; 8 bases match TRBD1. This CDR3 is 15 amino acids long. Germline lookup yields CDR1 SGHKS and CDR2 YYEKEE (reference sequence). V trimming: 4 bases; J trimming: 1 base; junction bases outside the gene matches: 4. Here the CDR3 reads CASSPGGKSNQPQHF. The CDR3 region has the DNA TGTGCCAGCAGCCCAGGGGGCAAGAGCAATCAGCCCCAGCATTTT.

The chain combines TRBV18 with TRBJ1-3, with D hard to call. In germline, CDR1 is KGHSH, CDR2 LQKENI. The CDR3 extends over 15 amino acids. V was shortened by 1 base and J by 1 base, with 8 bases between the two germline ends. The CDR3 bases are TGTGCCAGCTCACCACGCGACCGTTCTGGAAACACCATATATTTT. The encoded protein is CASSPRDRSGNTIYF. The full variable domain, with the rest looked up from reference TRBV18 and TRBJ1-3, is NAGVMQNPRHLVRRRGQEARLRCSPMKGHSHVYWYRQLPEEGLKFMVYLQKENIIDESGMPKERFSAEFPKEGPSILRIQQVVRGDSAAYFCASSPRDRSGNTIYFGEGSWLTVV.

V gene TRBV6-1 combines with J gene TRBJ1-4; weak D call: TRBD1 (5 bases). The CDR3 sequence is 17 residues long. V was clipped by 7 bases and J by 0 bases, with 18 bases between them. Germline V gene data show CDR1 as MNHNS and CDR2 as SASEGT. As DNA, the CDR3 is TGTGCCAGCAAAAAAGAAACCGGGACCGCAACTAATGAAAAACTGTTTTTT. Translation gives CASKKETGTATNEKLFF.

This clonotype was counted between two and nine times. The CDR3 bases are TGTGCCAGCAGCTTAGGTGGGAGGACTGGAAATCAGCCCCAGCATTTT. Its translation: CASSLGGRTGNQPQHF. The V gene is TRBV11-2, the J gene TRBJ1-5; D gene unclear. The ends were cut back, 1 base at V and 4 bases at J, with 14 bases in the middle. The CDR3 length is 16 residues. Germline V lookup: CDR1 SGHAT, CDR2 FQNNGV. The variable domain in full, with the rest retrieved from reference TRBV11-2 and TRBJ1-5, is EAGVAQSPRYKIIEKRQSVAFWCNPISGHATLYWYQQILGQGPKLLIQFQNNGVVDDSQLPKDRFSAERLKGVDSTLKIQPAKLEDSAVYLCASSLGGRTGNQPQHFGDGTRLSIL.